The entry below describes one T cell receptor (beta chain). Its antigen specificity is not known. Nothing much larger sits one base from this clone, and base qualities are not available. The CDR3 spans 16 residues, from the cysteine through the phenylalanine. Only the CDR3 portion is preserved as DNA: 48 bases, with reading frame beginning at the first base. CDR1 and CDR2, per the germline V gene (reference sequence), are LGHDT and YNNKEL. Compared with germline, V lacks 4 bases and J lacks 0 bases; bases without a gene match: 8. The data were taken from a study of Ad26.COV2.S vaccination and SARS-CoV-2 variants (dated by TCRdb to 2020 to 2023). Broadly, across the study: Vaccine-arm donors came from COV1001, a multicentre, randomized, double-blind, placebo-controlled phase I-IIa trial of Ad26.COV2.S in healthy adults. A total of 32 samples were included in the TCR-sequenced set, comprising roughly 20 Ad26.COV2.S vaccine recipients, 5 placebo recipients and 8 SARS-CoV-2 convalescent individuals. The specificity and breadth of SARS-CoV-2-reactive T cell receptors after Ad26.COV2.S vaccination were assessed by TCRbeta repertoire sequencing. Ad26.COV2.S was administered intramuscularly at a dose of 5x10^10 or 1x10^11 viral particles, either as one shot or as two shots given 56 days apart. Trial participants were randomized into five groups of five, in which low-dose or high-dose Ad26.COV2.S was given once or twice, or placebo was given on both occasions. Blinding of investigators to trial group allocation was maintained during experiments and outcome assessment. Beyond this particular receptor, the publication reports: Vaccine and placebo recipients had similar non-spike TCR breadth, a finding consistent with the vaccine containing only spike. The study lacked the statistical power to compare responses across vaccine doses or regimens. The authors noted that the TCR breadth and depth analyses may have underestimated total T cell responses. Higher spike-specific TCR breadth was observed in Ad26.COV2.S recipients than in placebo recipients (P = 0.0014). Substantial breadth of spike-specific CD8+ and CD4+ T cell responses was reported after vaccination.

The meaning of the sample's treatment or condition label: about 20 received Ad26.COV2.S at low or high dose, single or two shots; about 5 received placebo; per-sample allocation not given. Repertoires of vaccine and placebo recipients were sequenced from samples taken on day 63 after the first injection. Cohort 1b enrolled about two dozen adults aged 18-55 years at a single site in Boston, USA, between 29 July and 7 August 2020. Ad26.COV2.S was a replication-incompetent adenovirus type 26 vector that expressed a prefusion-stabilized SARS-CoV-2 spike protein derived from the original Wuhan strain. The immunoSEQ Assay was used to sequence TCRbeta CDR3 regions. After extraction, genomic DNA underwent amplification by bias-controlled multiplex PCR, followed by high-throughput sequencing. The original methods were these. To quantify the absolute abundance of every unique TCRbeta CDR3 region, sequences were collapsed and filtered. T cell fraction was estimated by normalization of TCRbeta template counts to usable DNA, with usable DNA being measured through amplification of reference genes present in all nucleated cells. Repertoire TCRs were annotated as SARS-CoV-2-specific by exact matching of V gene, CDR3 amino acid sequence and J gene to a known reactive TCR set. The reference SARS-CoV-2 TCR set came from MIRA and was filtered for enrichment in COVID-19-positive ImmuneCODE repertoires, removing public or cross-reactive TCRs. Drawing on the MIRA antigens, annotated TCRs were analysed further at the level of specific ORF or position within ORF. Breadth was defined as the number of annotated unique rearrangements divided by the total number of unique productive rearrangements, and depth was defined as the summed frequency of the annotated unique rearrangements. Two-sided Wilcoxon rank-sum tests were used to compare TCR breadth between groups. Held by TCRdb, this immuneACCESS table contains in-frame sequences only and omits some clones. Under half of the omission traces to an unresolved V gene where checked; the cause of the rest is unknown. Clone size and V and J calls were adopted from that table, with D and trimming inferred from the DNA. In this sample the table shows about 680,000 clones, 70% to 90% of which occur a single time. The top ten clones comprise approximately 1.5% of the sample.

This TCR came from a person aged 18-60 years who received the Ad26.COV2.S COVID-19 vaccine or a placebo. This specimen consisted of peripheral blood, obtained in a trial of Ad26.COV2.S vaccine versus placebo. Recombination linked TRBV3-1 (or the pseudogene TRBV3-2) to TRBJ1-2; 7 bases in the middle match TRBD1. The base sequence is TGTGCCAGCAGCCCCGTAGGGGGCGGATCTAACTATGGCTACACCTTC. It encodes CASSPVGGGSNYGYTF.